Listed here are 14 T cell receptor beta chains from one sample, sequenced in a study of regulatory T cells in long-lasting Graves disease. Arm-PCR of CDR3 regions with iRepertoire HTBI primers generated TCR beta libraries. Via MiXCR, TCRdb re-called the multiplex PCR reads, giving one row per CDR3 protein. The sample lists hundreds of thousands of distinct CDR3 sequences; about 15% were seen once. The time point: newly diagnosed GD, antithyroid drugs for less than 3 months. Scientists built the TCR library using RNA that was extracted from PBMCs. The same data also went into a second study, on T cells in Graves' hyperthyroidism and ophthalmopathy.

The specimen comprised peripheral blood mononuclear cells (PBMCs), sampled at new diagnosis, from a patient treated with antithyroid drugs. The receptors here all came from a woman aged 30 to 39 with Graves disease.

This clonotype was seen a handful of times. The rearrangement joins TRBV7-9 to TRBJ2-4; TRBD1 matches 7 bases. J lost 8 bases, V lost 4 bases, and 11 bases had no gene match. Germline values: CDR1 SEHNR, CDR2 FQNEAQ (reference sequence). The CDR3 totals 15 residues. The CDR3 bases are TGTGCCAGCAGCTCGATACAGGGGCCTCGGGACATTCAGTACTTC. Encoded protein: CASSSIQGPRDIQYF.

Only one count was recorded for this clonotype. The CDR3 region has the DNA TGCGCCAGCAGCCAAGATCCCCAGGAGGCAGACCCTGGAAACACCATATATTTT. This translates into CASSQDPQEADPGNTIYF. V usage is TRBV4-1 and J usage is TRBJ1-3; D remains unclear. The CDR3 has 18 residues. Germline lookup yields CDR1 MGHRA and CDR2 YSYEKL. V was cut by 0 bases and J by 2 bases, with 17 bases left in between.

This clonotype was found many times. The chain joins TRBV10-3 to TRBJ1-3, with D perhaps matching TRBD1 (5 bases). CDR3 size: 17 residues. V gave up 7 bases and J gave up 1 base, with 20 bases separating them. Germline lookup yields CDR1 ENHRY and CDR2 SYGVKD. The CDR3 loop reads CAIKAGTGAESGNTIYF. In nucleotides, the CDR3 is TGTGCCATCAAGGCGGGGACCGGGGCAGAGTCTGGAAACACCATATATTTT.

Many counts were recorded for this clonotype. The rearrangement uses TRBV3-1 and TRBJ2-3; unclear D gene. CDR1 and CDR2 (germline): LGHDT, YNNKEL (reference sequence). The V end was cut by 3 bases, the J end by 6 bases, with 7 bases between. The CDR3 has 12 amino acids. The CDR3 bases are TGTGCCAGCAGCCAGATCTCTGATACGCAGTATTTT. Amino acid sequence: CASSQISDTQYF.

In this sample, this clonotype turned up a few times. This chain links TRBV4-1 with TRBJ2-5, with D unresolved. The ends were cut back, 2 bases at V and 2 bases at J, with 15 bases in the middle. Germline V CDR1 and CDR2: MGHRA, YSYEKL. CDR3 length equals 16 residues. The CDR3 sequence: CASSQPVVGYQETQYF. Written as DNA, the CDR3 is TGCGCCAGCAGCCAACCGGTGGTAGGGTATCAAGAGACCCAGTACTTC.

The table lists this clonotype with many counts. The chain uses TRBV7-9 and TRBJ1-2; 8 bases align to TRBD1. After removal of 1 base from V and 4 bases from J, the junction contained 14 bases not matched to a gene. Germline CDR1 SEHNR, CDR2 FQNEAQ (reference sequence). This CDR3 has 18 amino acids. Here the CDR3 reads CASSLDSGTGRHGYGYTF. The CDR3 bases are TGTGCCAGCAGCTTAGACTCCGGGACAGGACGCCACGGCTATGGCTACACCTTC. Supplemented by reference TRBV7-9 and TRBJ1-2, the full variable domain reads DTGVSQNPRHKITKRGQNVTFRCDPISEHNRLYWYRQTLGQGPEFLTYFQNEAQLEKSRLLSDRFSAERPKGSFSTLEIQRTEQGDSAMYLCASSLDSGTGRHGYGYTFGSGTRLTVV.

This rearrangement joins TRBV9 to TRBJ1-2, with a possible D match to TRBD1 (6 bases). Germline V gives CDR1 SGDLS, CDR2 YYNGEE. V was clipped by 3 bases and J by 4 bases, with 16 bases between them. The CDR3 contains 15 residues. The CDR3 DNA is TGTGCCAGCAGCGCTAAGGGGGACCTCCCCTATGGCTACACCTTC. Translation gives CASSAKGDLPYGYTF.

The J gene is TRBJ1-1, the V gene TRBV5-1; the D is unclear. Trimming left V 0 bases short and J 3 bases short, with 9 bases between. Germline V gene lookup returns CDR1 SGHRS and CDR2 YFSETQ. This CDR3 has 14 residues. For the CDR3, the DNA is TGCGCCAGCAGCTTGGACAGTACCGACACTGAAGCTTTCTTT. It yields the protein CASSLDSTDTEAFF.

About this clonotype itself: This sequence may be a read error, since a much larger clone differs from it by one base. The V call is TRBV2, the J call TRBJ2-2; D could derive from TRBD1 or TRBD2 (6 bases each). Germline CDR1 is SNHLY and CDR2 is FYNNEI. The CDR3 runs 15 residues. This CDR3 reads CARSVQGTNTGELFF. The DNA for the CDR3 is TGTGCCAGAAGTGTCCAGGGGACTAACACCGGGGAGCTGTTTTTT.

The genes are TRBV9 and TRBJ1-2; D uncertain. V was trimmed by 0 bases and J by 4 bases, leaving 10 bases between them. The CDR3 contains 14 residues. Germline assignment: CDR1 SGDLS and CDR2 YYNGEE. CDR3 in DNA: TGTGCCAGCAGCGTAGACTTAGGACCCTATGGCTACACCTTC. Translation: CASSVDLGPYGYTF.

The chain recombines TRBV28 with TRBJ2-2; TRBD1 aligns across 9 bases. Per the germline V gene, CDR1 is MDHEN and CDR2 is SYDVKM. The CDR3 runs 16 residues. The V segment lost 5 bases and the J segment 5 bases; nucleotides outside the gene matches: 9. The CDR3 nucleotides are TGTGCCAGCAGTATTCCCGGGACAGGGCAGACCGGGGAGCTGTTTTTT. It encodes CASSIPGTGQTGELFF.

This clonotype was seen a few times. This rearrangement joins TRBV6-1 to TRBJ2-3; no firm D call. Germline CDR1 is MNHNS and CDR2 is SASEGT. V was cut by 5 bases and J by 2 bases, with 14 bases left in between. The CDR3 consists of 15 residues. The CDR3 is CASSRTLAVTDTQYF. The CDR3 nucleotides are TGTGCCAGCAGTCGGACCCTGGCCGTCACAGATACGCAGTATTTT.

This clonotype was recorded at least ten times. V and J are TRBV27 and TRBJ1-5, with D possibly matching TRBD1 (5 bases). In germline, CDR1 is MNHEY, CDR2 SMNVEV (reference sequence). The CDR3 length is 15 residues. V lost 3 bases and J lost 7, with 16 bases in between. Here the CDR3 DNA reads TGTGCCAGCAGTTTTGGGGCGGGACCTTCACAGCCCCAGCATTTT. This encodes CASSFGAGPSQPQHF.

V and J are TRBV13 and TRBJ1-6, with D perhaps matching TRBD1 (6 bases). Germline loops: CDR1 PRHDT, CDR2 FYEKMQ (reference sequence). V was pared by 6 bases and J by 8 bases, with 35 bases between. CDR3 length: 21 amino acids. The CDR3 loop reads CASSYLRIPGLSGTTHSPLHF. The CDR3, as DNA: TGTGCCAGCAGTTACTTAAGAATTCCAGGTCTGTCCGGGACAACGCATTCACCCCTCCACTTT.